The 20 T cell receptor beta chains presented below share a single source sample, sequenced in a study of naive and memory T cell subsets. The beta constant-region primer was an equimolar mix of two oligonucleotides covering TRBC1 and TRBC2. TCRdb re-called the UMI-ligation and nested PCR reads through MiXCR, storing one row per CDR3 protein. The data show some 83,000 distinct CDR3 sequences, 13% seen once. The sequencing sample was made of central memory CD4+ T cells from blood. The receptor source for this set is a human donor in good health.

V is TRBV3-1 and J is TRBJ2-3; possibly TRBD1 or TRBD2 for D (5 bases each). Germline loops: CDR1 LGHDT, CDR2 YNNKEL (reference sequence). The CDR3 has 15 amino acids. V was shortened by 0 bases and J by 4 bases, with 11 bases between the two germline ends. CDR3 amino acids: CASSQDLGPADTQYF. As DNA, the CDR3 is TGTGCCAGCAGCCAAGACTTGGGACCAGCAGATACGCAGTATTTT.

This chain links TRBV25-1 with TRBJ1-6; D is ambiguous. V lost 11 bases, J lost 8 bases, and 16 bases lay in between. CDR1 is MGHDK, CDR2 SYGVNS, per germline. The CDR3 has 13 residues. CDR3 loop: CAPRGSRYSPLHF. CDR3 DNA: TGTGCCCCCCGAGGCAGCCGATATTCACCCCTCCACTTT.

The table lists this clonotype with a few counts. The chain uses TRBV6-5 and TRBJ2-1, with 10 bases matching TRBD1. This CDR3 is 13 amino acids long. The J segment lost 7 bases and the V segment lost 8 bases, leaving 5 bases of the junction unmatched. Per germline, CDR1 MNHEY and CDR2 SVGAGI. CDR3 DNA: TGTGCCAGCGGCCGGGACAGGGGTAATGAGCAGTTCTTC. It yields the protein CASGRDRGNEQFF.

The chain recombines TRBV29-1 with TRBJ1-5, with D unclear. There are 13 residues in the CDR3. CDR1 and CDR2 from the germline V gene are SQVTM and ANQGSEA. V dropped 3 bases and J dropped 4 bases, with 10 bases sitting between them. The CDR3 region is CSVEVTVNQPQHF. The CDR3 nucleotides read TGCAGCGTTGAGGTCACAGTTAATCAGCCCCAGCATTTT.

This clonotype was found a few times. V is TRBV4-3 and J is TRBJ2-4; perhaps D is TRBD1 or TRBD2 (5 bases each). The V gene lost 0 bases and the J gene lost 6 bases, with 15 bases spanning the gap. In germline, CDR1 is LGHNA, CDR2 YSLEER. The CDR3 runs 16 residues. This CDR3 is CASSQEGEPVGNIQYF. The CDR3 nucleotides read TGCGCCAGCAGCCAAGAGGGGGAGCCGGTCGGAAACATTCAGTACTTC.

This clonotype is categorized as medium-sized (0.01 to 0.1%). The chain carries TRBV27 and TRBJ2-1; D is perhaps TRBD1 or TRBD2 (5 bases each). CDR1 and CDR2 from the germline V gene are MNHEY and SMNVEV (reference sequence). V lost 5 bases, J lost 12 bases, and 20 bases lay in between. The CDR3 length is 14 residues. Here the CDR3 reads CASSPGTAMIGQFF. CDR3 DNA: TGTGCCAGCAGTCCCGGGACCGCCATGATTGGGCAGTTCTTC.

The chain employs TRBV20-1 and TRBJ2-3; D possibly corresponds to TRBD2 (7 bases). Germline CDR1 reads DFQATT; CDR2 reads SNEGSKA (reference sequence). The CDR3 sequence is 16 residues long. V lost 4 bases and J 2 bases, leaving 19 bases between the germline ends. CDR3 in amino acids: CSAITPRRGPTDTQYF. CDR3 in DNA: TGCAGTGCTATAACCCCTCGGCGGGGGCCCACAGATACGCAGTATTTT.

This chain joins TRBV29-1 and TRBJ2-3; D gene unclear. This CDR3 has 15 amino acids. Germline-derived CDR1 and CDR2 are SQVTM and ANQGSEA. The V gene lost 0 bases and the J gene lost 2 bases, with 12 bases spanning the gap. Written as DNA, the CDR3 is TGCAGCGTTGAAGATCCGTGGCAGTTCACAGATACGCAGTATTTT. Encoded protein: CSVEDPWQFTDTQYF.

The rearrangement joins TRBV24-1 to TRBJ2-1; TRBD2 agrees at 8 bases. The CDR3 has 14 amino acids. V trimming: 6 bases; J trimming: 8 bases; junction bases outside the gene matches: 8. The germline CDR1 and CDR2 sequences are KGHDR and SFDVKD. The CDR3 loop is CATSLREGHYEQFF. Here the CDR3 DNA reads TGTGCCACCAGTCTCCGGGAGGGCCATTATGAGCAGTTCTTC.

The CDR3 reads CASSLGPRISYYGYTF. CDR3 bases: TGTGCCAGCAGCCTAGGACCCCGGATTTCTTACTATGGCTACACCTTC. The chain has TRBV7-2 and TRBJ1-2; no clear D. With 5 bases removed from V and 3 bases from J, the gap between germline ends came to 19 bases. The CDR3 runs to 16 residues. CDR1 SGHTA and CDR2 FQGNSA come from the germline V gene. Looking up the rest from reference TRBV7-2 and TRBJ1-2 gives the full variable domain: GAGVSQSPSNKVTEKGKDVELRCDPISGHTALYWYRQSLGQGLEFLIYFQGNSAPDKSGLPSDRFSAERTGGSVSTLTIQRTQQEDSAVYLCASSLGPRISYYGYTFGSGTRLTVV.

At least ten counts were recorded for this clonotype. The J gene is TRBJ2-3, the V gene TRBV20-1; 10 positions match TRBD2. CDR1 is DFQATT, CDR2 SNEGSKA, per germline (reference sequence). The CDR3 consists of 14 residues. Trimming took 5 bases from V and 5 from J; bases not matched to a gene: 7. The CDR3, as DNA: TGCAGTGCTTCCCCTAGCGGGAGAATAGATACGCAGTATTTT. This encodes CSASPSGRIDTQYF.

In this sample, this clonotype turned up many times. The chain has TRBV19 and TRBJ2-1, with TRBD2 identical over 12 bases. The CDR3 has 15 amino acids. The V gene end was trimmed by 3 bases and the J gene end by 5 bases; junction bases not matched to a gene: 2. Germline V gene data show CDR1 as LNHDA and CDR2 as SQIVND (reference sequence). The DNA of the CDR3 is TGTGCCAGTAGTATCGGACTAGCGGGAAACAATGAGCAGTTCTTC. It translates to CASSIGLAGNNEQFF.

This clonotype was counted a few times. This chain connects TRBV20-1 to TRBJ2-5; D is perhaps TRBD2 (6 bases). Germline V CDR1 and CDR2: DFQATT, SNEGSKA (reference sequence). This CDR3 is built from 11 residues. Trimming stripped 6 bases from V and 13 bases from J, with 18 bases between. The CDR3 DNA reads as TGCAGTGCCCAAAGAGGGACTGCTATGTACTTC. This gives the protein CSAQRGTAMYF.

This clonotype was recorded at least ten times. In DNA, the CDR3 is TGTGCCAGCAGCTTGGCGGGGAGGTTTACCACCTACGAGCAGTACTTC. It yields the protein CASSLAGRFTTYEQYF. The J gene is TRBJ2-7, the V gene TRBV5-4, with D perhaps TRBD2 (6 bases). Germline V gene sequence: CDR1 SGHNT, CDR2 YYREEE (reference sequence). The CDR3 length is 16 residues. Trimming pared 0 bases from V and 2 bases from J, leaving 15 bases between.

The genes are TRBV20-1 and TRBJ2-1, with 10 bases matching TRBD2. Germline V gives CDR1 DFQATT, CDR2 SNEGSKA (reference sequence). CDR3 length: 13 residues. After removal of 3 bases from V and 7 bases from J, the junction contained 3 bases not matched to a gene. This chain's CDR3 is CSASEREGNEQFF. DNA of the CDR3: TGCAGTGCTAGTGAGCGGGAGGGAAATGAGCAGTTCTTC.

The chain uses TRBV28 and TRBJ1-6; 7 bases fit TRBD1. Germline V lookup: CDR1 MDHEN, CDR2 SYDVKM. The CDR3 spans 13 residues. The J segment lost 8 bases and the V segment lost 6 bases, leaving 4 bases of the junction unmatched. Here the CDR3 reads CASSRDSYSPLHF. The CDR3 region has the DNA TGTGCCAGCAGCCGGGACAGCTATTCACCCCTCCACTTT.

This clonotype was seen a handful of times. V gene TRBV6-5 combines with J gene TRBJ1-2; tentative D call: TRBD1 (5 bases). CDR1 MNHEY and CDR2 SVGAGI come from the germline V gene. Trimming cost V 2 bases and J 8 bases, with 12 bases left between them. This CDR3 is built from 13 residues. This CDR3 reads CASSYQGRWGYTF. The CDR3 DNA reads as TGTGCCAGCAGTTACCAGGGTCGGTGGGGCTACACCTTC.

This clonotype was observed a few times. CDR3 nucleotides: TGCAGTACGACGGAAACCCTTGGCAATCAGCCCCAGCATTTT. Translation: CSTTETLGNQPQHF. The gene calls are TRBV20-1 and TRBJ1-5, with D uncertain. Germline CDR1 and CDR2: DFQATT and SNEGSKA (reference sequence). Trimming took 8 bases from V and 2 from J, leaving 16 bases between them. The CDR3 covers 14 residues.

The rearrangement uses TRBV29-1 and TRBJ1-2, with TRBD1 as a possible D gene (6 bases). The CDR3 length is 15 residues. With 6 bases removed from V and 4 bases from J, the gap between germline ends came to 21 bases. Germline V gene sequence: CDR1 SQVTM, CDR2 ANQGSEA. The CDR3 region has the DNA TGCAGCGTCGACAGGATAGGGGAAGTGGGCTATGGCTACACCTTC. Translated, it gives CSVDRIGEVGYGYTF.

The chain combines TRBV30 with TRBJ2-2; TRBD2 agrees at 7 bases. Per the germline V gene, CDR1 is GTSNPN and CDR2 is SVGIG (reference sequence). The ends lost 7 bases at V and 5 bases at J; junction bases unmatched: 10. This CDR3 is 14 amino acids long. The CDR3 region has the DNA TGTGCCTCCGGCCGGGAGGCGAGAACCGGGGAGCTGTTTTTT. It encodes CASGREARTGELFF.